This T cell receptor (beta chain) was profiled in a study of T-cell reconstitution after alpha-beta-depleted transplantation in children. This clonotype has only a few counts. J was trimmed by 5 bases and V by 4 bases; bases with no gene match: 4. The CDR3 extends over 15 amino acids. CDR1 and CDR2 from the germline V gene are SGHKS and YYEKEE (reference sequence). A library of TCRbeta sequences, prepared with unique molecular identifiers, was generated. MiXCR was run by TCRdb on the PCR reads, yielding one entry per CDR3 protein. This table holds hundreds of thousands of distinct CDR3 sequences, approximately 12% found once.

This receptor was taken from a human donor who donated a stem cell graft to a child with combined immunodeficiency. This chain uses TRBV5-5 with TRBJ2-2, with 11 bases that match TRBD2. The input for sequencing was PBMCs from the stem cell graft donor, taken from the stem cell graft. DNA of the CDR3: TGTGCCAGCAGCGTGGGACTAGCGGAAACCGGGGAGCTGTTTTTT. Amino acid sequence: CASSVGLAETGELFF.